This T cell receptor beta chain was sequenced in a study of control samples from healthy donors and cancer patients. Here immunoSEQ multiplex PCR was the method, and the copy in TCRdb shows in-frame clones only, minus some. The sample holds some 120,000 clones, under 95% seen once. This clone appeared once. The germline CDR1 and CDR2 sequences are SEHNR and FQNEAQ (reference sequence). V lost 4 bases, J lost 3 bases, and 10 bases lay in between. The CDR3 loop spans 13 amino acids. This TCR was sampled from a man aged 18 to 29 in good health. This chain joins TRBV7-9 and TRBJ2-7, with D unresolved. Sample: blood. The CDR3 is CASSWNLDYEQYF. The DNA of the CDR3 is TGTGCCAGCAGCTGGAACCTTGACTACGAGCAGTACTTC.